This TCR beta chain was captured in a study of Graves' ophthalmopathy and Graves' hyperthyroidism. Study-level results: In blood appeared most of the expanded thyroid clonotypes whose frequency exceeded 0.001.

Researchers classed hyperthyroidism as stable given no ophthalmopathy within 18 months of follow-up. Clinical symptoms and serum thyroxine were used for diagnosis; TRAb, thyroid ultrasound and orbital computed tomography were also relied on. The PBMCs originated from around 11 ml of fresh peripheral blood. This clonotype has ten or more counts. Its matching antigen is unknown. A much larger clone is a single base away; this may be a read error. The CDR3 consists of 11 residues. Trimming took off 4 bases at V and 5 bases at J, with 5 bases between the two ends. The germline CDR1 and CDR2 sequences are MDHEN and SYDVKM. The sequenced template was RNA, covering the TCR beta CDR3 region. After a first-round RT-PCR with HTBI primers, a second-round multiplex PCR was run. TCRdb processed the multiplex PCR reads anew with MiXCR; each CDR3 protein has one entry. The sample yields about 25,000 distinct CDR3 sequences, roughly 50% seen once.

The rearrangement joins TRBV28 to TRBJ1-1; D is ambiguous. Specimen: peripheral blood. The clonotype comes from an adult woman with stable Graves' hyperthyroidism. The CDR3 nucleotides read TGTGCCAGCAGTTCGGGGACTGAAGCTTTCTTT. The encoded protein is CASSSGTEAFF.